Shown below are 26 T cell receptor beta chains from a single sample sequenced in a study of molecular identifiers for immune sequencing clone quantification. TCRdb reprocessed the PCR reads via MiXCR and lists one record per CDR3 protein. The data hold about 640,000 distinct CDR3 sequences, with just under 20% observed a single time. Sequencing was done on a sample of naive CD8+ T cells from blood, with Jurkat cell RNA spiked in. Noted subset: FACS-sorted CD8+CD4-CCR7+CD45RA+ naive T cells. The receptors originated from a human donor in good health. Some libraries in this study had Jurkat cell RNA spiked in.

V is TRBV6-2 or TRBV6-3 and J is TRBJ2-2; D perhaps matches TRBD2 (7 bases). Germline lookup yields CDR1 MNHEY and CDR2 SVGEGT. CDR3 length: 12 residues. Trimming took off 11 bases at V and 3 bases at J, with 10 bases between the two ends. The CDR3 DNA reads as TGTGCCCTAGGGGGGGACACCGGGGAGCTGTTTTTT. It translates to CALGGDTGELFF.

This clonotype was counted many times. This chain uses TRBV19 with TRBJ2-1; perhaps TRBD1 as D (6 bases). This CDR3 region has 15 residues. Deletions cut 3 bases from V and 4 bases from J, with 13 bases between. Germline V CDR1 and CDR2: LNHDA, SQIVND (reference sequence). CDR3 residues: CASSITGTLYNEQFF. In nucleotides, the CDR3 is TGTGCCAGTAGTATCACCGGGACATTGTACAATGAGCAGTTCTTC.

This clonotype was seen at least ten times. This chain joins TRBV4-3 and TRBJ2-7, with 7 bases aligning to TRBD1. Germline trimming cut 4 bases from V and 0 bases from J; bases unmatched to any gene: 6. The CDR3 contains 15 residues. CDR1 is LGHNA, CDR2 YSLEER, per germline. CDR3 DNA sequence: TGCGCCAGCAGCCCAGGACAGGCGGACTCCTACGAGCAGTACTTC. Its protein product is CASSPGQADSYEQYF.

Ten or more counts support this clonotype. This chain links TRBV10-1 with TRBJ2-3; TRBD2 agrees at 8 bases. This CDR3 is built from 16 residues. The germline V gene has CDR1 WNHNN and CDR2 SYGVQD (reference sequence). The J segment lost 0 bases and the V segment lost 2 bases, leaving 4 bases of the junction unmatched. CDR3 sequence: CASSEASGRSTDTQYF. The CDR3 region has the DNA TGCGCCAGCAGTGAGGCTAGCGGGCGAAGCACAGATACGCAGTATTTT.

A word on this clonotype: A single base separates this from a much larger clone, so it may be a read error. The CDR3, as DNA: TGCAGTGCTAGCGGGCTAATTACCTACGAGCAGTGCTTC. This translates into CSASGLITYEQCF. The chain carries TRBV20-1 and TRBJ2-7; D gene ambiguous. This CDR3 is built from 13 residues. The V gene's germline CDR1 is DFQATT and CDR2 SNEGSKA (reference sequence).

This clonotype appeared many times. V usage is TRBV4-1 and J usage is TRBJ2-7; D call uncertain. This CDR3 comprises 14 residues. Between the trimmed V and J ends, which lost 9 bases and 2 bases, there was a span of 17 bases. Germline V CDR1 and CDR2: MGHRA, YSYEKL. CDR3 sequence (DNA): TGCGCCAGTAGTCCCCGGGCGGTACCCTACGAGCAGTACTTC. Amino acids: CASSPRAVPYEQYF.

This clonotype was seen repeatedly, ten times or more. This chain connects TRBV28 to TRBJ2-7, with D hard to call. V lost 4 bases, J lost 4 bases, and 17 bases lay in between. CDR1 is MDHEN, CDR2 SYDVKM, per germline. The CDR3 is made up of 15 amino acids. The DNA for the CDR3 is TGTGCCAGCAGTTCGACACTACAACACGCGTACGAGCAGTACTTC. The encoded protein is CASSSTLQHAYEQYF. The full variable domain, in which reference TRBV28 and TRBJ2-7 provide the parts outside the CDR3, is DVKVTQSSRYLVKRTGEKVFLECVQDMDHENMFWYRQDPGLGLRLIYFSYDVKMKEKGDIPEGYSVSREKKERFSLILESASTNQTSMYLCASSSTLQHAYEQYFGPGTRLTVT.

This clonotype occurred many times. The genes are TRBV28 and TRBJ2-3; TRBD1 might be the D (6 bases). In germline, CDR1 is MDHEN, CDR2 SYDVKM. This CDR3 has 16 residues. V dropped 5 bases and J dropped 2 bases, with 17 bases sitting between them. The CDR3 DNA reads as TGTGCCAGCAGTATTTCAGGGGTTCGTATCACAGATACGCAGTATTTT. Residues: CASSISGVRITDTQYF.

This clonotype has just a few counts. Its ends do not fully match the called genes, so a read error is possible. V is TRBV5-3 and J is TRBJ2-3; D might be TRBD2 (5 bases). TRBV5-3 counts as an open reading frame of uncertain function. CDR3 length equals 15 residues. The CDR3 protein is CASSLGGSPTDTQYF. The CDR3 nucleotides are TGTGCCAGCAGCTTGGGTGGGAGCCCGACAGATACGCAGTATTTT.

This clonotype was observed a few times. CDR3 sequence reads: CASSSLAGGRYEQFF. CDR3 nucleotides: TGTGCCAGCAGCTCTCTAGCGGGAGGGCGTTATGAGCAGTTCTTC. The chain is built from TRBV13 and TRBJ2-1; 12 nucleotides agree with TRBD2. This CDR3 spans 15 amino acids. CDR1 is PRHDT and CDR2 is FYEKMQ in the germline V gene (reference sequence). V shed 4 bases and J 8 bases; nucleotides not matched to a gene: 6. The full variable domain, rest sourced from reference TRBV13 and TRBJ2-1, is AAGVIQSPRHLIKEKRETATLKCYPIPRHDTVYWYQQGPGQDPQFLISFYEKMQSDKGSIPDRFSAQQFSDYHSELNMSSLELGDSALYFCASSSLAGGRYEQFFGPGTRLTVL.

Here the CDR3 reads CASSPSGPFPMQYF. The CDR3 DNA is TGCGCCAGCAGCCCGTCCGGACCTTTCCCCATGCAGTATTTT. The V call is TRBV4-1, the J call TRBJ2-3; D not resolved. Germline loops: CDR1 MGHRA, CDR2 YSYEKL. V lost 4 bases to trimming and J lost 11 bases, with 19 bases between them. This CDR3 spans 14 amino acids.

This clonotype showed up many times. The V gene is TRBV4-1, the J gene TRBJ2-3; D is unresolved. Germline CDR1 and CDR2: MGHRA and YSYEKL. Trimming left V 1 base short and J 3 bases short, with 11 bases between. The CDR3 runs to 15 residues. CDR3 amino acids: CASSQGPGITDTQYF. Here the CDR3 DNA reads TGCGCCAGCAGCCAAGGCCCAGGTATAACAGATACGCAGTATTTT.

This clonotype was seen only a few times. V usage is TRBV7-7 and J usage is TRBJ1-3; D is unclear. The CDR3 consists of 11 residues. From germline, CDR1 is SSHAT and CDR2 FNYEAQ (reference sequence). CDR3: CAFQDGNTIYF. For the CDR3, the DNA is TGTGCTTTCCAGGATGGAAACACCATATATTTT.

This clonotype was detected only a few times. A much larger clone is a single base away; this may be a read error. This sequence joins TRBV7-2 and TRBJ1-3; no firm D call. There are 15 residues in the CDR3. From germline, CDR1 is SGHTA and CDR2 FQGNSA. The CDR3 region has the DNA TGTGCCAGCAGCGCGGGCCGAAACTCTGAAAACACCATATATTTT. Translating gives CASSAGRNSENTIYF.

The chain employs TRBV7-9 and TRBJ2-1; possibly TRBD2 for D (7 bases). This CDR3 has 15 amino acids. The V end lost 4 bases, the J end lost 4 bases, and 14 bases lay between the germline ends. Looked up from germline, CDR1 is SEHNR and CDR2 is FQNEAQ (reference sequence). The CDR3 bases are TGTGCCAGCAGCTCATACGCGGGGGCATACAATGAGCAGTTCTTC. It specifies CASSSYAGAYNEQFF.

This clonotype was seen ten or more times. CDR3: CASTQENNGGHPNTDTQYF. The CDR3, as DNA: TGTGCCAGCACCCAAGAAAATAACGGGGGGCACCCGAACACAGATACGCAGTATTTT. This sequence joins TRBV7-9 and TRBJ2-3, with TRBD2 as a possible D gene (7 bases). The germline V gene has CDR1 SEHNR and CDR2 FQNEAQ (reference sequence). The CDR3 is 19 residues long. The germline V and J ends were trimmed by 7 bases and 2 bases, with 28 bases remaining between them.

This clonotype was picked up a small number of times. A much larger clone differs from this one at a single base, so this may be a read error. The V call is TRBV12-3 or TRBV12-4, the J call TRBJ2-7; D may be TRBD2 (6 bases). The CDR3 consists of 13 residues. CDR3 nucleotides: TGTGCCACCCGGGACTCCGCCCGATTCGAGCAGCACTTC. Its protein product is CATRDSARFEQHF.

The CDR3 loop reads CASSYIGNTIYF. CDR3 bases: TGTGCCAGCAGTTACATTGGAAACACCATATATTTT. The J gene is TRBJ1-3, the V gene TRBV6-6; D is uncertain. Trimming took off 2 bases at V and 3 bases at J, with 2 bases between the two ends. Germline CDR1 and CDR2: MNHNY and SVGAGI (reference sequence). The CDR3 length is 12 residues.

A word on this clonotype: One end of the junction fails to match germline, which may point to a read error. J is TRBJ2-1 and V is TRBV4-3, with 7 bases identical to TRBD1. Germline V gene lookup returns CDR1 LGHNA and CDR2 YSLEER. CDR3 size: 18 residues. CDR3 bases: TGCGCCAGCAGCCGAGATCGAGGACAGGCGAGCTCCTACAATGGGCAGTTCTTC. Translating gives CASSRDRGQASSYNGQFF.

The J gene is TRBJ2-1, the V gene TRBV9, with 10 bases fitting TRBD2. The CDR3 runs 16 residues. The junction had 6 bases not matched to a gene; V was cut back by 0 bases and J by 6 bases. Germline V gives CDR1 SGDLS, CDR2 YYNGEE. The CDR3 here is CASSVGLAGSLNEQFF. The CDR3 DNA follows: TGTGCCAGCAGCGTAGGACTAGCGGGTTCTCTCAATGAGCAGTTCTTC.

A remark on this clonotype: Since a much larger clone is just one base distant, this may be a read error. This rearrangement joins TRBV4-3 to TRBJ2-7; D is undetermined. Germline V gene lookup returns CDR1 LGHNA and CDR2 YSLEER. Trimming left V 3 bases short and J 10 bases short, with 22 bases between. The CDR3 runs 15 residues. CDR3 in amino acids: CASSQELVAWEEQYF. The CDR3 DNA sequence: TGCGCCAGCAGCCAGGAACTGGTTGCGTGGGAAGAACAGTACTTC.

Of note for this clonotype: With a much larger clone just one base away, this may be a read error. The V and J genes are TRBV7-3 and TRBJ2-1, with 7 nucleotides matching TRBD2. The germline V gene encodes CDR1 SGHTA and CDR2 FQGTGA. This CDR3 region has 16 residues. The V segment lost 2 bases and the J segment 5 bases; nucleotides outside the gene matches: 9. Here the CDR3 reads CASSLVVGDYNNEQFF. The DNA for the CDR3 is TGTGCCAGCAGCTTAGTCGTAGGGGACTACAACAATGAGCAGTTCTTC.

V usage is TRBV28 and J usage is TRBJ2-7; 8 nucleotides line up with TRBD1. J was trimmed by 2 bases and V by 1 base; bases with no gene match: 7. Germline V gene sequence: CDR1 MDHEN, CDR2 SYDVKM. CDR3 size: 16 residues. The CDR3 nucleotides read TGTGCCAGCAGTTTATCTACAGGGGGTCCTACCTACGAGCAGTACTTC. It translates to CASSLSTGGPTYEQYF.

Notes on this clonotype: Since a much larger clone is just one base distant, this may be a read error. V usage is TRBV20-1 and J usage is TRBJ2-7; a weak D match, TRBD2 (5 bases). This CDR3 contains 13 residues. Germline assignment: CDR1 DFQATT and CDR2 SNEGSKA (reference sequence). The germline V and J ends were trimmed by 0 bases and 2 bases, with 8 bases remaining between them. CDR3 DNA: TGCAGTGCTAGAGATTCCGGGGCCTACGAGCAGTACTTC. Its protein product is CSARDSGAYEQYF.

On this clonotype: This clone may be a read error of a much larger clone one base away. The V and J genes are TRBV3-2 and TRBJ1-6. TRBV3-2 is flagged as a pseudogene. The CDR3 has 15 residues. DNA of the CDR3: TGTGCCAGCAGCCATCCCCAGAGAGGTAATTCACCCCTCCACTTT. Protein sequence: CASSHPQRGNSPLHF.

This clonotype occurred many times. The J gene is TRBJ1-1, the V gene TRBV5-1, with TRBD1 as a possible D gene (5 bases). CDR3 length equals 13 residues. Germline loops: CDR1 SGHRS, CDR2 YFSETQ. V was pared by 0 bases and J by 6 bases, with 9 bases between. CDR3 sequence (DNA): TGCGCCAGCAGCTTGGACCCGGGGGCTGAAGCTTTCTTT. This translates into CASSLDPGAEAFF.